This T cell receptor beta chain comes out of a study of T cell responses to AZD1222 COVID-19 vaccine. Sequencing was performed with immunoSEQ multiplex PCR; in TCRdb, only in-frame clones are kept and a portion is missing. The sample has approximately 100,000 clones, roughly 87% seen once. V was cut by 1 base and J by 1 base, with 10 bases left in between. Germline V lookup: CDR1 MGHRA, CDR2 YSYEKL. The CDR3 is 15 amino acids. This receptor was obtained from an adult in good health. The material sequenced was peripheral blood, taken on day 0 of AZD1222 vaccination. This sequence joins TRBV4-1 and TRBJ1-1; no reliable D call. CDR3 sequence reads: CASSQGPSQNTEAFF. CDR3 bases: TGCGCCAGCAGCCAAGGCCCCAGTCAGAACACTGAAGCTTTCTTT.